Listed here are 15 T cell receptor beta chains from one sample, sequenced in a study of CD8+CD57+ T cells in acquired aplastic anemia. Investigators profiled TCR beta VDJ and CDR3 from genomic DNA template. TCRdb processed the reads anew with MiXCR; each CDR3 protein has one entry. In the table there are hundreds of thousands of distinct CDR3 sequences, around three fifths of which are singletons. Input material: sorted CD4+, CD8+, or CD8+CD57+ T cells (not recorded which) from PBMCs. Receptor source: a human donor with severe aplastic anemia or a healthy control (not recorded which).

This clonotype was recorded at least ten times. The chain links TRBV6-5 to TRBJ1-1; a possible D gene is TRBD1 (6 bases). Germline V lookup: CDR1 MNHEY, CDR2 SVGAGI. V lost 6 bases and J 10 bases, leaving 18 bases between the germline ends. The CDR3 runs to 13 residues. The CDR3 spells CASSSGTTVVAFF. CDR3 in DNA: TGTGCCAGCAGCTCCGGGACAACAGTAGTAGCTTTCTTT.

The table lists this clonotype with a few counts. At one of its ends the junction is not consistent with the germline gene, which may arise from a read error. The CDR3 DNA reads as TGTGCCACTAGTGATTCTAGCGGGGGTGGATACAATGAGCAGTTCTTC. Residues: CATSDSSGGGYNEQFF. This chain links TRBV24-1 with TRBJ2-1; TRBD2 aligns across 10 bases. The CDR3 extends over 16 amino acids. In germline, CDR1 is KGHDR, CDR2 SFDVKD.

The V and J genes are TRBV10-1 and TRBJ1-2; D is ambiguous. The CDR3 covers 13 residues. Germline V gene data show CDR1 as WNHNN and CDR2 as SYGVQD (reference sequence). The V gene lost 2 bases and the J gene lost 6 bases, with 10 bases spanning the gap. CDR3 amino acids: CASSEKRSDGYTF. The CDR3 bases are TGCGCCAGCAGTGAGAAACGATCGGATGGCTACACCTTC.

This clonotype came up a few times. The CDR3 DNA sequence: TGCAGTGCTAGAGATCTCGGGAGCGGGGCCAACGTCCTGACTTTC. As protein: CSARDLGSGANVLTF. The chain joins TRBV20-1 to TRBJ2-6; possible D gene TRBD2, 6 bases. Germline V gene lookup returns CDR1 DFQATT and CDR2 SNEGSKA (reference sequence). The CDR3 is made up of 15 amino acids. V lost 0 bases, J lost 4 bases, and 10 bases lay in between.

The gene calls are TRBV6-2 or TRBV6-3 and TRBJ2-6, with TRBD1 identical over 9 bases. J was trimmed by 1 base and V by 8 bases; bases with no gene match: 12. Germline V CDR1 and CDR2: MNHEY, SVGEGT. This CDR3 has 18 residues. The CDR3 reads CASSNSRDRESGANVLTF. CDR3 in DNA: TGTGCCAGCTCCAACAGCCGGGACAGGGAATCTGGGGCCAACGTCCTGACTTTC.

The chain's CDR3 is CASSPQSRTAYEQYF. The CDR3 DNA reads as TGTGCCAGCAGCCCCCAGAGCAGGACAGCCTACGAGCAGTACTTC. This chain connects TRBV5-4 to TRBJ2-7; D might be TRBD1 (6 bases). Germline assignment: CDR1 SGHNT and CDR2 YYREEE (reference sequence). The CDR3 runs 15 residues. The V end was cut by 4 bases, the J end by 2 bases, with 16 bases between.

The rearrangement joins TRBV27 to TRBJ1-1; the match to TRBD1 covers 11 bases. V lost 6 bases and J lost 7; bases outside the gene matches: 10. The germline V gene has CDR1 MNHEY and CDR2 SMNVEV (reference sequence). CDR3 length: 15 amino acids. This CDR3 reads CASSRPDRGPVEAFF. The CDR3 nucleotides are TGTGCCAGCAGCAGACCGGACAGGGGGCCTGTTGAAGCTTTCTTT.

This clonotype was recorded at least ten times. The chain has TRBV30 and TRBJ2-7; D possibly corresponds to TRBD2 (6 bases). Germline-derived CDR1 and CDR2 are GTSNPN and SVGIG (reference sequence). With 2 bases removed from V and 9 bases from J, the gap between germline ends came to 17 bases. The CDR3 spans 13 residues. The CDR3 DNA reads TGTGCCTGGAGTTTCCCTCCGGGAGCACGGCAGTACTTC. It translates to CAWSFPPGARQYF.

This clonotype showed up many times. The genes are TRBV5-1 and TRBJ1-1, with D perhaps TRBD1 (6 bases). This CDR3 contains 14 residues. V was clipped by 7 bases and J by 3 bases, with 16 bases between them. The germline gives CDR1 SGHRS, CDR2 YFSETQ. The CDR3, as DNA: TGCGCCAGCTCCGGGGGCCGCGGGCACACTGAAGCTTTCTTT. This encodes CASSGGRGHTEAFF.

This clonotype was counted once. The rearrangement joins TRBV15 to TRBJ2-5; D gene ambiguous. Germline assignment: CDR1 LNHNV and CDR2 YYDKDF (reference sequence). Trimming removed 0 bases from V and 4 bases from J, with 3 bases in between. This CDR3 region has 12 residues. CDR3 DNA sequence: TGTGCCACCAGCAGAGATGTAGAGACCCAGTACTTC. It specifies CATSRDVETQYF.

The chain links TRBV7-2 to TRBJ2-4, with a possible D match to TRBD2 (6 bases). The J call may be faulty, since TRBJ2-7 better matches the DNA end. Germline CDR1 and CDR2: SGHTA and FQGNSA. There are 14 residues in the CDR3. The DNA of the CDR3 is TGTGCCAGCAGCTTACTAGCGTCGCTCGGCGAGCAGTACTTC. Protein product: CASSLLASLGEQYF.

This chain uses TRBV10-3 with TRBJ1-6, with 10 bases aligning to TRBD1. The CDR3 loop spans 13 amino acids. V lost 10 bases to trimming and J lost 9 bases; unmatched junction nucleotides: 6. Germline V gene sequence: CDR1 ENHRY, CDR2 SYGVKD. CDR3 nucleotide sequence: TGTGCCAGCCATGGGACAGGGGTTTCACCCCTCCACTTT. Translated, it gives CASHGTGVSPLHF.

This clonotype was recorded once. The CDR3 nucleotides are TGTGCCAGCAGATTTGGCTTGAATCAGCCCCAGCATTTT. The encoded protein is CASRFGLNQPQHF. The rearrangement links TRBV12-3 or TRBV12-4 to TRBJ1-5; D unclear. V lost 6 bases to trimming and J lost 4 bases, with 10 bases between them. The CDR3 loop spans 13 amino acids.

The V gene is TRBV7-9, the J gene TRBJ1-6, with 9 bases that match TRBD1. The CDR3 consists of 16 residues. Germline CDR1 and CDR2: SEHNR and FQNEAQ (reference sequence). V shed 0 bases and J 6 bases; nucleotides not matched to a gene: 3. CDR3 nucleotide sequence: TGTGCCAGCAGCTTAGCGATGACAGGGGGTAATTCACCCCTCCACTTT. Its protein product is CASSLAMTGGNSPLHF. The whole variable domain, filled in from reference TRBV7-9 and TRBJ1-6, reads DTGVSQNPRHKITKRGQNVTFRCDPISEHNRLYWYRQTLGQGPEFLTYFQNEAQLEKSRLLSDRFSAERPKGSFSTLEIQRTEQGDSAMYLCASSLAMTGGNSPLHFGNGTRLTVT.

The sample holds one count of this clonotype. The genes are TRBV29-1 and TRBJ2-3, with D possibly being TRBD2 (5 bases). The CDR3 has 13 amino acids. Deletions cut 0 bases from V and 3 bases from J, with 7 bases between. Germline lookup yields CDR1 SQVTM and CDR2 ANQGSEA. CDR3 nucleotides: TGCAGCGTTGAAGAAAGGAGGACAGATACGCAGTATTTT. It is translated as CSVEERRTDTQYF.